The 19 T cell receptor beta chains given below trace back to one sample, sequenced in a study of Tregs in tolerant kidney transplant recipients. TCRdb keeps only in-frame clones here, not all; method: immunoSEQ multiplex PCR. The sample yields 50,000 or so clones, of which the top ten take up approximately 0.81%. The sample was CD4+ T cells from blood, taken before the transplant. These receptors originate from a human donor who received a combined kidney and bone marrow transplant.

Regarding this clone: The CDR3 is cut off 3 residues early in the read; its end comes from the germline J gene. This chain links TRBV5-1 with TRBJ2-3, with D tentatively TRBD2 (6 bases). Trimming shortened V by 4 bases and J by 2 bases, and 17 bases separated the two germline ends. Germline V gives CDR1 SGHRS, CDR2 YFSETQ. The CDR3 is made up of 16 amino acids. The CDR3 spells CASSPAVAVITDTQYF. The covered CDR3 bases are TGCGCCAGCAGCCCGGCGGTAGCGGTAATCACAGATACG.

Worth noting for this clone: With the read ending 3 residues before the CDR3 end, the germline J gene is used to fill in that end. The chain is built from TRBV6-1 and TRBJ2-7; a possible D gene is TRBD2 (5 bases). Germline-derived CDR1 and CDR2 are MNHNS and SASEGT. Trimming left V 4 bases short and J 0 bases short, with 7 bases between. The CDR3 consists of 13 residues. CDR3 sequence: CASSVSDSYEQYF. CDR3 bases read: TGTGCCAGCAGTGTTAGCGACTCCTACGAG.

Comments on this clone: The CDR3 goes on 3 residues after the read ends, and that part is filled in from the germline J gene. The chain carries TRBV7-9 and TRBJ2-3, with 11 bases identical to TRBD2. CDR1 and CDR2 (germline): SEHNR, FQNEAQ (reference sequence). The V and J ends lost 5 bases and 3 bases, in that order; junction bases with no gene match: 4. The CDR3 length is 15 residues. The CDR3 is CASSPGTSGTDTQYF. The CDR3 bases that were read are TGTGCCAGCAGCCCCGGGACTAGCGGTACAGATACG.

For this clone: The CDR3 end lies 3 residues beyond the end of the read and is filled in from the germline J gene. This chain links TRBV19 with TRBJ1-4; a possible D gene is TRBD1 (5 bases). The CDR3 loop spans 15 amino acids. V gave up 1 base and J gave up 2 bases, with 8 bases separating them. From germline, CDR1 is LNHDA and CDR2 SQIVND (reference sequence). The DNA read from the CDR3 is TGTGCCAGTAGTATAGTTCGGGGGACTAATGAAAAA. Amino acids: CASSIVRGTNEK. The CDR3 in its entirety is CASSIVRGTNEKLFF.

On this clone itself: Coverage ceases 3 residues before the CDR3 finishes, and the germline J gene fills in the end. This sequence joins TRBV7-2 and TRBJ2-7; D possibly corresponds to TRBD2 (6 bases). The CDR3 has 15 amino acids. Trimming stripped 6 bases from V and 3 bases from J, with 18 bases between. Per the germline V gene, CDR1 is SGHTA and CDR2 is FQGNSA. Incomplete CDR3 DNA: TGTGCCAGCAGGTTCGGACTCGGGGGAGACTACGAG. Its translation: CASRFGLGGDYE. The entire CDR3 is CASRFGLGGDYEQYF.

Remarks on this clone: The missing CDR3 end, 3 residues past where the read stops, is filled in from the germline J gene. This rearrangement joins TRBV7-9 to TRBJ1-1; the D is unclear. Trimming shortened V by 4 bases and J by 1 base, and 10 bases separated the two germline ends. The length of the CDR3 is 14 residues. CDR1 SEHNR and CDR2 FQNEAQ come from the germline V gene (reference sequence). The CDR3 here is CASSSLSENTEAFF. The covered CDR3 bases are TGTGCCAGCAGCTCCCTTTCAGAGAACACTGAA.

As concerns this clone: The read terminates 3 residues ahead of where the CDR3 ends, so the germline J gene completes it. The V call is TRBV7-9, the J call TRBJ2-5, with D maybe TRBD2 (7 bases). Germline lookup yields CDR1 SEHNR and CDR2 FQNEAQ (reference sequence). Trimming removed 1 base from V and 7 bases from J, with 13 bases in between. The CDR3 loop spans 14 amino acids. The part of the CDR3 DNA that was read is TGTGCCAGCAGCTTAGGGGGGGGGCTTTGGACC. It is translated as CASSLGGGLWT. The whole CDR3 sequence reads CASSLGGGLWTQYF.

The CDR3 loop is CAITPGPGVGYGYTF. The covered CDR3 bases are TGTGCCATCACGCCGGGTCCCGGCGTCGGCTATGGC. The gene calls are TRBV10-3 and TRBJ1-2; D call uncertain. The read gets to within 3 residues of the CDR3 end, and the germline J gene fills in the rest. V gave up 7 bases and J gave up 4 bases, with 19 bases separating them. This CDR3 has 15 amino acids. Germline-derived CDR1 and CDR2 are ENHRY and SYGVKD.

Incomplete CDR3 DNA: TGTGCCAGCAGTGGACCCAGGGGGGTGCGTGGAAAA. It yields the protein CASSGPRGVRGK. The entire CDR3 sequence reads CASSGPRGVRGKLFF. This rearrangement joins TRBV6-1 to TRBJ1-4; 7 bases map to TRBD1. From the germline J gene comes the end of the CDR3, since the read stops 3 residues before it. Per the germline V gene, CDR1 is MNHNS and CDR2 is SASEGT. This CDR3 has 15 amino acids. Unmatched junction bases numbered 12, after V lost 4 bases and J lost 10 bases.

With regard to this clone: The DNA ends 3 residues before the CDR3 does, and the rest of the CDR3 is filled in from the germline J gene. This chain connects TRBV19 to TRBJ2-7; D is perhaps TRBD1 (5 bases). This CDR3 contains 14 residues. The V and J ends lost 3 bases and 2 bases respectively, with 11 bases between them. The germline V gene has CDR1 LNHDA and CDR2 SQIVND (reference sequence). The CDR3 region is CASSMGQGAYEQYF. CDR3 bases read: TGTGCCAGTAGTATGGGGCAGGGTGCCTACGAG.

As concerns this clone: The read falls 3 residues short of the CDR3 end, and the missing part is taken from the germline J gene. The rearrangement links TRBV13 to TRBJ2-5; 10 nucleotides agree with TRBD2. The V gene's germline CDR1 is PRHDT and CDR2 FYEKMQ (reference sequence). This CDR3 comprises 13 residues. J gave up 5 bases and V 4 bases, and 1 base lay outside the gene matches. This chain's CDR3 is CASSSAGGETQYF. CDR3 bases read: TGTGCCAGCAGCTCAGCGGGGGGGGAGACC.

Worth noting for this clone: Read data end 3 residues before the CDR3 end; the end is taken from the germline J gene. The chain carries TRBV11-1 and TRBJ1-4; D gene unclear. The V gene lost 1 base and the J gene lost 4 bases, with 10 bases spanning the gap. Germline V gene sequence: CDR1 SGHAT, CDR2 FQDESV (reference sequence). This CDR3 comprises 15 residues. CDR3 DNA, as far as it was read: TGTGCCAGCAGCTTAGGCGCAGGTAATAATGAAAAA. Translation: CASSLGAGNNEK. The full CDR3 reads CASSLGAGNNEKLFF.

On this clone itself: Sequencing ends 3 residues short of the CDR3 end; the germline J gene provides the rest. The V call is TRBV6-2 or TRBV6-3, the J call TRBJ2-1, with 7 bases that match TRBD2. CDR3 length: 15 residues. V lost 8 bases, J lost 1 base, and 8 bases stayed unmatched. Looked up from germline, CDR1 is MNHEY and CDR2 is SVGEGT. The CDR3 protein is CASVLSRESYNEQFF. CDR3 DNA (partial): TGTGCCAGCGTGTTATCGCGGGAGTCCTACAATGAG.

Incomplete CDR3 DNA: TGCAGCGGGGGACTGAACACCGGGGAG. Its protein product is CSGGLNTGE. The full CDR3 protein is CSGGLNTGELFF. The rearrangement joins TRBV29-1 to TRBJ2-2, with TRBD2 as a possible D gene (6 bases). Read data end 3 residues before the CDR3 end; the end is taken from the germline J gene. The CDR3 loop spans 12 amino acids. CDR1 and CDR2 from the germline V gene are SQVTM and ANQGSEA. V was pared by 7 bases and J by 1 base, with 7 bases between.

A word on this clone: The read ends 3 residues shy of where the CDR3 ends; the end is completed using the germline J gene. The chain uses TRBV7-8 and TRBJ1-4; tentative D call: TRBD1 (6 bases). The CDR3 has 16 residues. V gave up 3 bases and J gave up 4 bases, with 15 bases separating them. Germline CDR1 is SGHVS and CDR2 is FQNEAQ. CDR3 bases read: TGTGCCAGCAGCTTCAACATAAGGGGGAATAATGAAAAA. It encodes CASSFNIRGNNEK. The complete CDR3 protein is CASSFNIRGNNEKLFF.

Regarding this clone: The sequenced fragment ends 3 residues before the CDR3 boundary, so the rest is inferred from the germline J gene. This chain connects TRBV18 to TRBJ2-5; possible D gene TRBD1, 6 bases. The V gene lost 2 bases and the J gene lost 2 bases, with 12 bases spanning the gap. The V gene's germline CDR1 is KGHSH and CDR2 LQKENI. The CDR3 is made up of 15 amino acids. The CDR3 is CASSPRDTSQETQYF. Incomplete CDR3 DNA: TGTGCCAGCTCACCAAGGGACACGAGTCAAGAGACC.

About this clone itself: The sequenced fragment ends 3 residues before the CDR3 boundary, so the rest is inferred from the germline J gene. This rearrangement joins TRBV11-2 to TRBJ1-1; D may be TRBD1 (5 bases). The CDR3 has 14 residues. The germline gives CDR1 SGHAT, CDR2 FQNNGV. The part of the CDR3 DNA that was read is TGTGCCAGCAGCTTAGTCTGGGGGGAGGGCGAA. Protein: CASSLVWGEGE. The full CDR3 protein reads CASSLVWGEGEAFF.

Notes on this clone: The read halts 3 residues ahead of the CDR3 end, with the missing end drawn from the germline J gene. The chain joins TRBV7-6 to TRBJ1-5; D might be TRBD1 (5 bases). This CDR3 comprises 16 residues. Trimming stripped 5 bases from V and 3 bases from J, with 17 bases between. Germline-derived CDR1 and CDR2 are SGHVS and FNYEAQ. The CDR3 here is CASSPRLGGSNQPQHF. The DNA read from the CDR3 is TGTGCCAGCAGCCCCCGATTGGGGGGGTCCAATCAGCCC.

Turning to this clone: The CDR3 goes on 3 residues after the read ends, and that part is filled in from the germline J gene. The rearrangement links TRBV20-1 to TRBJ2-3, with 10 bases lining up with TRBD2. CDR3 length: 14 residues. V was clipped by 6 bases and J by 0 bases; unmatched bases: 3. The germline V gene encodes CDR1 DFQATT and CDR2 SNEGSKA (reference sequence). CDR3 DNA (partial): TGCAGTGCGTCGACTAGCGGGAGCACAGATACG. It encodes CSASTSGSTDT. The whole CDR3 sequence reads CSASTSGSTDTQYF.